A single T cell receptor (beta chain) is shown here with its context. The antigen is not known. The data derive from a study of cytomegalovirus exposure and HLA in healthy donors. Study-wide background: Early released data had tens of millions of unique TCRs, all coming from HLA-typed donors. Membership in the Caucasian-associated ancestry cluster was found for about four fifths of 398 genotyped donors.

Study outcomes and limitations: V- and J-gene trimming in TCR beta was tied to a missense DCLRE1C variant by an analysis performed later.

Amplification used 60 Vbeta primers and 13 Jbeta primers. Assay used: immunoSEQ multiplex PCR; TCRdb lists only in-frame clones, some missing. The table lists around 120,000 clones. The CDR3 sequence is 12 residues long. V lost 4 bases and J 9 bases, leaving 12 bases between the germline ends. Germline assignment: CDR1 MNHEY and CDR2 SVGAGI. The rearrangement links TRBV6-5 to TRBJ1-2; D unresolved. Sequenced input: PBMCs. The sequence was obtained from a man aged 45-60 years in good health and CMV-seronegative. CDR3 loop: CASSFRGGSYTF. The CDR3 DNA reads TGTGCCAGCAGTTTCCGAGGAGGAAGCTACACCTTC.